Shown below are 21 T cell receptor beta chains from a single sample sequenced in a study of blood T cell repertoires in COVID-19. The assay was immunoSEQ multiplex PCR, and TCRdb's table has in-frame clones only and misses some. The sample has some 270,000 clones, roughly 88% seen once. The sample comprised peripheral blood. Receptors were obtained from an elderly woman with COVID-19, enrolled during active disease.

The chain combines TRBV24-1 with TRBJ2-2, with D perhaps TRBD1 (6 bases). This CDR3 spans 15 amino acids. Trimming pared 0 bases from V and 6 bases from J, leaving 10 bases between. The germline V gene has CDR1 KGHDR and CDR2 SFDVKD. CDR3 nucleotides: TGTGCCACCAGTGATTTGGACAGGTTACCCGGGGAGCTGTTTTTT. This gives the protein CATSDLDRLPGELFF.

This CDR3 is CASSSGGSYNEQFF. DNA for the CDR3: TGTGCCAGCAGCTCCGGGGGGTCCTACAATGAGCAGTTCTTC. The chain carries TRBV11-2 and TRBJ2-1; 7 bases are a match to TRBD2. CDR3 length equals 14 residues. Germline V gives CDR1 SGHAT, CDR2 FQNNGV. The V gene end was trimmed by 4 bases and the J gene end by 1 base; junction bases not matched to a gene: 1.

The rearrangement links TRBV10-3 to TRBJ1-2; 8 bases agree with TRBD1. This CDR3 is 17 amino acids long. Germline loops: CDR1 ENHRY, CDR2 SYGVKD. V was pared by 3 bases and J by 5 bases, with 14 bases of the junction left unmatched. Here the CDR3 reads CAISDQLPNRGGYGYTF. The CDR3 bases are TGTGCCATCAGTGACCAACTCCCAAACAGGGGGGGGTATGGCTACACCTTC.

The chain is built from TRBV19 and TRBJ2-1, with a possible D match to TRBD1 (6 bases). Germline-derived CDR1 and CDR2 are LNHDA and SQIVND (reference sequence). The V and J ends lost 5 bases and 8 bases respectively, with 19 bases between them. This CDR3 has 15 amino acids. CDR3 DNA: TGTGCCAGTAGTTTACAGGGTTTAGGTGGGGATGAGCAGTTCTTC. Residues: CASSLQGLGGDEQFF.

The V and J genes are TRBV6-5 and TRBJ1-6; D might be TRBD1 (6 bases). The germline gives CDR1 MNHEY, CDR2 SVGAGI. This CDR3 spans 15 amino acids. Trimming cost V 5 bases and J 13 bases, with 21 bases left between them. This chain's CDR3 is CASSPDRIRRSPLHF. For the CDR3, the DNA is TGTGCCAGCAGTCCCGACAGGATTAGGCGGTCTCCCCTCCACTTT.

V and J are TRBV23-1 and TRBJ1-1, with no clear D. TRBV23-1 has ORF status, its function being uncertain. The CDR3 spans 16 residues. Between the trimmed V and J ends, which lost 0 bases and 6 bases, there was a span of 17 bases. The CDR3 is CASSQSITRVIAEAFF. CDR3 sequence (DNA): TGCGCCAGCAGTCAATCGATTACCCGCGTGATCGCTGAAGCTTTCTTT.

The rearrangement links TRBV24-1 to TRBJ1-4; 7 nucleotides match TRBD1. Germline loops: CDR1 KGHDR, CDR2 SFDVKD. J gave up 8 bases and V 4 bases, and 9 bases lay outside the gene matches. CDR3 length: 15 amino acids. The CDR3: CATSDAVPGQEKLFF. The CDR3 DNA reads TGTGCCACCAGTGACGCCGTCCCGGGACAGGAAAAACTGTTTTTT.

The chain carries TRBV10-3 and TRBJ2-1, with unresolved D. V was shortened by 2 bases and J by 8 bases, with 4 bases between the two germline ends. From germline, CDR1 is ENHRY and CDR2 SYGVKD. The CDR3 totals 11 residues. In DNA form, the CDR3 reads TGTGCCATCAGTGAGCGTGATGAGCAGTTCTTC. Encoded protein: CAISERDEQFF.

Only a few counts were recorded for this clone. This rearrangement joins TRBV7-9 to TRBJ1-6; 8 nucleotides match TRBD1. This CDR3 has 17 residues. Losses at the gene ends were 2 bases for V and 6 bases for J; bases not matched to a gene: 9. Per the germline V gene, CDR1 is SEHNR and CDR2 is FQNEAQ (reference sequence). The CDR3 is CASSLTGRGPSNSPLHF. CDR3 in DNA: TGTGCCAGCAGCTTAACGGGCAGGGGGCCCTCTAATTCACCCCTCCACTTT.

The V and J genes are TRBV6-6 and TRBJ1-2, with 7 bases identical to TRBD1. With V trimmed by 10 bases and J by 3 bases, 8 bases remained unmatched. This CDR3 has 13 amino acids. Per the germline V gene, CDR1 is MNHNY and CDR2 is SVGAGI (reference sequence). The CDR3 reads CATKGARDYGYTF. CDR3 bases: TGTGCCACCAAGGGGGCGCGAGACTATGGCTACACCTTC.

The rearrangement links TRBV19 to TRBJ1-4, with D hard to call. The V gene lost 10 bases and the J gene lost 4 bases, with 16 bases spanning the gap. The length of the CDR3 is 14 residues. Germline V gene sequence: CDR1 LNHDA, CDR2 SQIVND (reference sequence). As DNA, the CDR3 is TGTGCCACCAGGAGGACGAAAAATAATGAAAAACTGTTTTTT. Its protein is CATRRTKNNEKLFF.

This rearrangement joins TRBV5-6 to TRBJ1-1; D ambiguous. The CDR3 consists of 13 residues. The V and J ends lost 3 bases and 5 bases respectively, with 11 bases between them. The germline gives CDR1 SGHDT, CDR2 YYEEEE. CDR3 DNA: TGTGCCAGCAGCTGGACTAGTAGGACTGAAGCTTTCTTT. Residues: CASSWTSRTEAFF.

The rearrangement uses TRBV5-4 and TRBJ2-5, with TRBD2 matching 16 bases. The CDR3 loop spans 18 amino acids. J was trimmed by 2 bases and V by 4 bases; bases with no gene match: 8. Germline V gene sequence: CDR1 SGHNT, CDR2 YYREEE (reference sequence). The CDR3 coding sequence is TGTGCCAGCAGCCTCGGGACTAGCGGGGGGGCCGGACAAGAGACCCAGTACTTC. Protein product: CASSLGTSGGAGQETQYF.

This clone was detected only once. This chain joins TRBV5-3 and TRBJ2-7; D unclear. TRBV5-3 is flagged as an ORF with uncertain function. This CDR3 has 11 amino acids. The V end was cut by 0 bases, the J end by 4 bases, with 2 bases between. The DNA for the CDR3 is TGTGCCAGAAGCTTGGCATACGAGCAGTACTTC. Translation: CARSLAYEQYF.

V is TRBV5-4 and J is TRBJ2-1; perhaps TRBD2 as D (7 bases). V dropped 2 bases and J dropped 6 bases, with 15 bases sitting between them. The CDR3 contains 15 residues. The germline V gene has CDR1 SGHNT and CDR2 YYREEE (reference sequence). The CDR3 here is CASSLSAGAGNEQFF. In nucleotides, the CDR3 is TGTGCCAGCAGCTTAAGCGCGGGGGCCGGCAATGAGCAGTTCTTC.

The V call is TRBV30, the J call TRBJ2-2; D unresolved. The germline V gene has CDR1 GTSNPN and CDR2 SVGIG (reference sequence). V was pared by 2 bases and J by 1 base, with 5 bases between. This CDR3 has 13 amino acids. CDR3 sequence: CAWSPGNTGELFF. The CDR3 DNA is TGTGCCTGGAGTCCAGGGAACACCGGGGAGCTGTTTTTT.

This clone has just a few counts. The chain employs TRBV7-8 and TRBJ2-5, with TRBD1 identical over 7 bases. Germline CDR1 SGHVS, CDR2 FQNEAQ. Germline trimming cut 7 bases from V and 5 bases from J; bases unmatched to any gene: 25. The CDR3 totals 19 residues. The chain's CDR3 is CASTYVTGSSLSLGETQYF. The CDR3 coding sequence is TGTGCCAGCACCTACGTGACAGGGAGTTCCCTCTCGCTTGGGGAGACCCAGTACTTC.

This clone has a handful of counts. CDR3 region: CASSLRGLRTSGNTIYF. CDR3 nucleotides: TGTGCCAGCAGCTTGCGTGGACTGAGGACCTCTGGAAACACCATATATTTT. V is TRBV5-6 and J is TRBJ1-3; D remains ambiguous. Germline lookup yields CDR1 SGHDT and CDR2 YYEEEE. Trimming took 1 base from V and 0 from J, leaving 14 bases between them. This CDR3 contains 17 residues.

The J gene is TRBJ1-2, the V gene TRBV19; 11 nucleotides align to TRBD1. Trimming removed 6 bases from V and 5 bases from J; junction bases left unmatched: 14. CDR1 is LNHDA and CDR2 is SQIVND in the germline V gene (reference sequence). The CDR3 spans 17 residues. CDR3: CASSPTSPGQGAYGYTF. The CDR3 DNA reads TGTGCCAGTAGCCCCACCTCCCCCGGACAGGGGGCATATGGCTACACCTTC.

This clone was recorded only once. The chain combines TRBV5-1 with TRBJ1-1; TRBD1 agrees at 8 bases. The J segment lost 4 bases and the V segment lost 0 bases, leaving 5 bases of the junction unmatched. Germline CDR1 reads SGHRS; CDR2 reads YFSETQ. The CDR3 runs to 15 residues. The CDR3 coding sequence is TGCGCCAGCAGCTTGGAGGGGACAGGATTCACTGAAGCTTTCTTT. Its translation is CASSLEGTGFTEAFF. The complete variable domain, with remaining parts taken from reference TRBV5-1 and TRBJ1-1, reads KAGVTQTPRYLIKTRGQQVTLSCSPISGHRSVSWYQQTPGQGLQFLFEYFSETQRNKGNFPGRFSGRQFSNSRSEMNVSTLELGDSALYLCASSLEGTGFTEAFFGQGTRLTVV.

This clone was detected once. This chain connects TRBV3-1 (or the pseudogene TRBV3-2) to TRBJ1-6; 7 nucleotides align to TRBD1. The CDR3 length is 14 residues. Germline CDR1 LGHDT, CDR2 YNNKEL (reference sequence). V gave up 3 bases and J gave up 10 bases; unmatched junction bases: 6. The CDR3 DNA reads TGTGCCAGCAGCCAGACAGGGACAAGGTCACCCCTCCACTTT. Amino acid sequence: CASSQTGTRSPLHF.